This TCR beta chain appears in the sequencing data of a study of blood T cell repertoires in COVID-19. Study overall: Italy, Spain and the United States were the sources of the convalescent and acute COVID-19 samples. T cells, B-cell-depleted T cells, or PBMCs provided the cDNA or gDNA that served as material.

Methods used by the authors: Quantification of nucleated cells was approximated via reference gene primer amplification. TCRdb keeps only in-frame clones here, not all; method: immunoSEQ multiplex PCR. That table supplies the V and J calls and clone size; D and trimming were determined from the DNA. The sample contains approximately 25,000 clones, approximately 78% of which appear only once. The TCR originated in a human donor in a cohort sampled during active COVID-19. The specimen sequenced was peripheral blood.

CDR3 nucleotide sequence: TGTGCCAGCTCAGGGAGAAGAGGGACTGAAGCTTTCTTT. This codes for CASSGRRGTEAFF. The chain joins TRBV18 to TRBJ1-1; D gene uncertain. Trimming removed 5 bases from V and 5 bases from J, with 12 bases in between. Germline-derived CDR1 and CDR2 are KGHSH and LQKENI. This CDR3 contains 13 residues.